Listed here are 13 T cell receptor beta chains from one sample, sequenced in a study of regulatory T cells in long-lasting Graves disease. Building of the TCR beta libraries involved iRepertoire HTBI primers and Arm-PCR of CDR3 regions. From the multiplex PCR reads, TCRdb called clonotypes with MiXCR, one entry per CDR3 protein. Of roughly 450,000 distinct CDR3 sequences in the sample, roughly a quarter are singletons; the top ten hold about a quarter. Time point here: persistent/refractory GD, antithyroid drugs over 5 years with positive TRAb. After RNA was extracted from PBMCs, the TCR library was made from it. The sequencing used peripheral blood mononuclear cells (PBMCs), collected when the disease was refractory, from a patient treated with antithyroid drugs. The source of these receptors is a female donor with Graves disease.

V is TRBV29-1 and J is TRBJ2-5; 7 nucleotides align to TRBD1. The CDR3 loop spans 12 amino acids. Trimming cost V 6 bases and J 3 bases; bases outside gene matches: 4. The V gene's germline CDR1 is SQVTM and CDR2 ANQGSEA. CDR3 sequence: CSVLGTEETQYF. The CDR3 DNA reads TGCAGCGTCCTTGGGACAGAAGAGACCCAGTACTTC.

The chain couples TRBV20-1 to TRBJ1-1; 10 bases match TRBD1. The V segment lost 4 bases and the J segment 1 base; nucleotides outside the gene matches: 3. The CDR3 sequence is 14 residues long. Germline V CDR1 and CDR2: DFQATT, SNEGSKA (reference sequence). The CDR3 DNA sequence: TGCAGTGCTAACCGGGACAGGGGGAACACTGAAGCTTTCTTT. Residues: CSANRDRGNTEAFF.

There are a few counts of this clonotype. The chain has TRBV3-1 and TRBJ2-5; no clear D. This CDR3 spans 14 amino acids. Germline CDR1 and CDR2: LGHDT and YNNKEL (reference sequence). Trimming removed 4 bases at V and 0 bases at J, with 9 bases between. The CDR3 DNA reads TGTGCCAGCAGCCCGTTGGGGTACCAAGAGACCCAGTACTTC. The encoded protein is CASSPLGYQETQYF.

Worth noting for this clonotype: The germline gene is not matched at one end of the junction; a read error may be the cause. The rearrangement links TRBV28 to TRBJ2-5; 8 positions agree with TRBD2. This CDR3 region has 14 residues. Germline-derived CDR1 and CDR2 are MDHEN and SYDVKM. The DNA for the CDR3 is TGCGCCAGCAGCCCCGGGGGGGGCCAAGAGACCCAGTACTTC. Its translation: CASSPGGGQETQYF.

This rearrangement joins TRBV28 to TRBJ1-5; TRBD1 matches 12 bases. V lost 6 bases and J lost 5; bases outside the gene matches: 17. Germline V gives CDR1 MDHEN, CDR2 SYDVKM. This CDR3 has 19 residues. CDR3 amino acids: CASSRRTGQGAVVYQPQHF. CDR3 coding DNA: TGTGCCAGCAGCCGCCGCACGGGACAGGGGGCCGTAGTATATCAGCCCCAGCATTTT.

A note on this clonotype: A much larger clone lies one base from this, so it may be a read error. This chain links TRBV28 with TRBJ1-4; 7 bases fit TRBD1. The trim removed 6 bases at V and 4 bases at J, leaving 5 bases unmatched. This CDR3 contains 14 residues. CDR1 MDHEN and CDR2 SYDVKM come from the germline V gene. In nucleotides, the CDR3 is TGTGCCAGCAGCACCGGGACAGTTAATGAAAAACTGTTTTTT. Encoded protein: CASSTGTVNEKLFF.

In its sample, this clonotype was seen a few times. This chain connects TRBV12-3 or TRBV12-4 to TRBJ2-7; D tentatively fits TRBD1 or TRBD2 (5 bases each). Trimming pared 6 bases from V and 0 bases from J, leaving 12 bases between. CDR3 size: 14 residues. CDR3 nucleotide sequence: TGTGCCAGCAGCTCCCGGGACGGCTCCTACGAGCAGTACTTC. It is translated as CASSSRDGSYEQYF.

This chain links TRBV12-3 or TRBV12-4 with TRBJ2-3; 10 nucleotides line up with TRBD2. The CDR3 runs to 14 residues. The ends lost 8 bases at V and 2 bases at J; junction bases unmatched: 4. This chain's CDR3 is CASALAGATDTQYF. The CDR3 DNA reads TGTGCCAGCGCCCTAGCGGGGGCCACAGATACGCAGTATTTT.

This clonotype was seen a few times. The chain is built from TRBV5-1 and TRBJ2-5; D is possibly TRBD2 (6 bases). Trimming removed 5 bases from V and 1 base from J, with 12 bases in between. CDR3 length equals 14 residues. Germline V gives CDR1 SGHRS, CDR2 YFSETQ. This chain's CDR3 is CASRTVLAQETQYF. CDR3 in DNA: TGCGCCAGCAGGACGGTACTAGCCCAAGAGACCCAGTACTTC.

The V gene is TRBV7-2, the J gene TRBJ2-7, with TRBD1 identical over 8 bases. The V gene's germline CDR1 is SGHTA and CDR2 FQGNSA. Trimming removed 1 base from V and 2 bases from J; junction bases left unmatched: 10. CDR3 length: 17 residues. The CDR3: CASSLDAGGAQTYEQYF. The CDR3 bases are TGTGCCAGCAGCTTAGACGCAGGGGGCGCTCAAACCTACGAGCAGTACTTC. Complete variable domain (other parts from reference TRBV7-2 and TRBJ2-7): GAGVSQSPSNKVTEKGKDVELRCDPISGHTALYWYRQSLGQGLEFLIYFQGNSAPDKSGLPSDRFSAERTGGSVSTLTIQRTQQEDSAVYLCASSLDAGGAQTYEQYFGPGTRLTVT.

This clonotype was seen ten or more times. This sequence joins TRBV18 and TRBJ2-5; 10 bases are a match to TRBD2. The germline V gene encodes CDR1 KGHSH and CDR2 LQKENI. J gave up 5 bases and V 0 bases, and 3 bases lay outside the gene matches. This CDR3 region has 15 residues. The CDR3: CASSPPSSGRETQYF. The CDR3 DNA reads as TGTGCCAGCTCACCACCGAGTAGCGGGAGGGAGACCCAGTACTTC.

The table lists this clonotype with many counts. This chain uses TRBV28 with TRBJ1-1; a weak D match, TRBD1 (5 bases). Trimming took off 4 bases at V and 3 bases at J, with 9 bases between the two ends. The CDR3 totals 13 residues. Germline CDR1 reads MDHEN; CDR2 reads SYDVKM. CDR3 coding DNA: TGTGCCAGCAGTTGGGGGTTAGACACTGAAGCTTTCTTT. Encoded protein: CASSWGLDTEAFF.

This clonotype was recorded a few times. The chain has TRBV4-1 and TRBJ1-2; 8 bases are a match to TRBD1. Germline V gene data show CDR1 as MGHRA and CDR2 as YSYEKL. This CDR3 contains 14 residues. V trimming: 5 bases; J trimming: 3 bases; junction bases outside the gene matches: 5. CDR3 residues: CASSSMGQDYGYTF. DNA for the CDR3: TGCGCCAGCAGCTCTATGGGACAGGACTATGGCTACACCTTC.